These 12 T cell receptor beta chains share one sample of origin, sequenced in a study of blood T cell repertoires in COVID-19. The repertoire was sequenced with immunoSEQ multiplex PCR; TCRdb's copy has only in-frame clones and lacks some. The data show 150,000 to 180,000 clones, around 82% seen once. The specimen sequenced was peripheral blood. The receptors were gathered from a man between 60 and 70 years old with COVID-19, enrolled during active disease.

This clone was counted once. The chain employs TRBV30 and TRBJ1-2, with D possibly matching TRBD1 (5 bases). V lost 1 base to trimming and J lost 8 bases, with 17 bases between them. The CDR3 extends over 14 amino acids. Looked up from germline, CDR1 is GTSNPN and CDR2 is SVGIG (reference sequence). The CDR3 sequence is CAWSDPPRANGYTF. The DNA of the CDR3 is TGTGCCTGGAGTGACCCCCCCAGGGCTAACGGCTACACCTTC.

V gene TRBV28 combines with J gene TRBJ2-7; D perhaps matches TRBD1 (5 bases). The ends were cut back, 2 bases at V and 6 bases at J, with 11 bases in the middle. Germline V gene sequence: CDR1 MDHEN, CDR2 SYDVKM. CDR3 length: 13 residues. CDR3 region: CASSLQGRTEQYF. The CDR3 bases are TGTGCCAGCAGTTTACAGGGCCGCACCGAGCAGTACTTC. Filled out from reference TRBV28 and TRBJ2-7, the complete variable domain reads DVKVTQSSRYLVKRTGEKVFLECVQDMDHENMFWYRQDPGLGLRLIYFSYDVKMKEKGDIPEGYSVSREKKERFSLILESASTNQTSMYLCASSLQGRTEQYFGPGTRLTVT.

V is TRBV28 and J is TRBJ2-2; 7 bases match TRBD1. CDR1 and CDR2 from the germline V gene are MDHEN and SYDVKM. V shed 6 bases, J shed 5 bases, and the junction held 12 bases outside the gene matches. This CDR3 has 16 residues. The CDR3 spells CASSSMGQRTTGELFF. The CDR3 DNA reads as TGTGCCAGCAGCTCTATGGGACAGAGAACAACCGGGGAGCTGTTTTTT.

The V call is TRBV24-1, the J call TRBJ2-5; 11 positions match TRBD2. The CDR3 runs 19 residues. Germline V gene data show CDR1 as KGHDR and CDR2 as SFDVKD. V gave up 3 bases and J gave up 1 base; unmatched junction bases: 12. The CDR3 nucleotides read TGTGCCACCAGTGATCCAAGGTTTGGGACTAGCGGACTCCAAGAGACCCAGTACTTC. Residues: CATSDPRFGTSGLQETQYF.

The genes are TRBV4-1 and TRBJ1-1; D is undetermined. This CDR3 comprises 13 residues. The ends were cut back, 1 base at V and 1 base at J, with 4 bases in the middle. Germline assignment: CDR1 MGHRA and CDR2 YSYEKL. CDR3 nucleotides: TGCGCCAGCAGCCAAGTCAAGAACACTGAAGCTTTCTTT. Translating gives CASSQVKNTEAFF.

The chain couples TRBV5-4 to TRBJ2-7, with 10 nucleotides matching TRBD1. The CDR3 runs 16 residues. The V gene end was trimmed by 4 bases and the J gene end by 4 bases; junction bases not matched to a gene: 11. The V gene's germline CDR1 is SGHNT and CDR2 YYREEE (reference sequence). The CDR3 DNA is TGTGCCAGCAGCCCGGCAGGGACAGGGGCCAAGTACGAGCAGTACTTC. As protein: CASSPAGTGAKYEQYF.

The rearrangement uses TRBV18 and TRBJ1-5; TRBD1 matches at 8 bases. Germline trimming cut 3 bases from V and 6 bases from J; bases unmatched to any gene: 7. This CDR3 contains 15 residues. CDR1 and CDR2 from the germline V gene are KGHSH and LQKENI. CDR3 residues: CASSPGQGRSQPQHF. CDR3 nucleotide sequence: TGTGCCAGCTCACCCGGACAGGGAAGAAGTCAGCCCCAGCATTTT. The full variable domain, rest sourced from reference TRBV18 and TRBJ1-5, is NAGVMQNPRHLVRRRGQEARLRCSPMKGHSHVYWYRQLPEEGLKFMVYLQKENIIDESGMPKERFSAEFPKEGPSILRIQQVVRGDSAAYFCASSPGQGRSQPQHFGDGTRLSIL.

A word on this clone: An end of the junction does not agree with germline; a read error may underlie this. The gene calls are TRBV20-1 and TRBJ1-2, with D possibly TRBD1 on 5 matching bases. The CDR3 length is 11 residues. Germline values: CDR1 DFQATT, CDR2 SNEGSKA (reference sequence). The CDR3 DNA reads TGCAGTGCTAGAGGCACGGGGGAAGGGTTTTTC. It is translated as CSARGTGEGFF.

The V and J genes are TRBV14 and TRBJ1-1; weak D call: TRBD1 (6 bases). This CDR3 region has 14 residues. Trimming pared 2 bases from V and 8 bases from J, leaving 15 bases between. The germline gives CDR1 SGHDN, CDR2 FVKESK. CDR3 sequence (DNA): TGTGCCAGCAGCCAATTTACAGGGCAATACGAAGCTTTCTTT. It codes for CASSQFTGQYEAFF.

The V call is TRBV9, the J call TRBJ2-2, with TRBD1 as a possible D gene (6 bases). Per germline, CDR1 SGDLS and CDR2 YYNGEE. This CDR3 has 15 residues. Trimming removed 0 bases at V and 5 bases at J, with 11 bases between. This chain's CDR3 is CASSVVGAGTGELFF. DNA of the CDR3: TGTGCCAGCAGCGTAGTGGGGGCAGGGACCGGGGAGCTGTTTTTT.

This chain uses TRBV14 with TRBJ2-7; D might be TRBD1 (6 bases). Germline V gives CDR1 SGHDN, CDR2 FVKESK. The CDR3 sequence is 16 residues long. V lost 1 base, J lost 1 base, and 14 bases lay in between. The chain's CDR3 is CASSQVGPRGSYEQYF. The CDR3 region has the DNA TGTGCCAGCAGCCAAGTTGGTCCCAGGGGATCCTACGAGCAGTACTTC.

The chain recombines TRBV25-1 with TRBJ2-7; no clear D. V was shortened by 6 bases and J by 2 bases, with 11 bases between the two germline ends. Germline V gives CDR1 MGHDK, CDR2 SYGVNS. The CDR3 length is 13 residues. The CDR3: CASSAGFPYEQYF. CDR3 in DNA: TGTGCCAGCAGCGCCGGGTTTCCCTACGAGCAGTACTTC.